These 25 T cell receptor beta chains originate from one sample sequenced in a study of blood T cell repertoires in COVID-19. Sequenced by immunoSEQ multiplex PCR; TCRdb stores in-frame clones only, minus some. Of 57,000 or so clones in the sample, approximately 80% were seen once. The specimen sequenced was peripheral blood. Receptors originate from a man between 60 and 70 years old with acute or convalescent COVID-19.

V gene TRBV12-5 combines with J gene TRBJ2-5; D possibly corresponds to TRBD1 (6 bases). V lost 1 base and J lost 4, with 16 bases in between. Germline values: CDR1 LGHNT, CDR2 FRNRAP. The CDR3 contains 16 residues. The DNA for the CDR3 is TGTGCTAGTGGTTTGGCGAAAAAACAGGGTCCAGAGACCCAGTACTTC. Translation gives CASGLAKKQGPETQYF.

The genes are TRBV23-1 and TRBJ1-2; D call uncertain. TRBV23-1 belongs to the ORF category, with a function that is uncertain. Trimming left V 3 bases short and J 0 bases short, with 14 bases between. The CDR3 has 16 amino acids. The CDR3 reads CASSQPAYWPNYGYTF. For the CDR3, the DNA is TGCGCCAGCAGTCAGCCCGCTTATTGGCCTAACTATGGCTACACCTTC.

This chain joins TRBV29-1 and TRBJ1-2; 10 bases map to TRBD1. In germline, CDR1 is SQVTM, CDR2 ANQGSEA. Losses at the gene ends were 7 bases for V and 8 bases for J; bases not matched to a gene: 7. CDR3 length: 12 residues. The CDR3 DNA sequence: TGCAGCGCGGAGGGGACAGGGGAGGGCTACACCTTC. This translates into CSAEGTGEGYTF.

V usage is TRBV29-1 and J usage is TRBJ1-2; D gene ambiguous. CDR3 length: 12 residues. Trimming took off 5 bases at V and 3 bases at J, with 10 bases between the two ends. The germline V gene encodes CDR1 SQVTM and CDR2 ANQGSEA. CDR3 DNA sequence: TGCAGCGTTCAGGCGCCGGACTATGGCTACACCTTC. It is translated as CSVQAPDYGYTF.

This chain joins TRBV19 and TRBJ2-7, with a weak D call TRBD1 (5 bases). Germline V gene data show CDR1 as LNHDA and CDR2 as SQIVND (reference sequence). V was shortened by 1 base and J by 4 bases, with 11 bases between the two germline ends. The CDR3 extends over 14 amino acids. The CDR3 loop is CASSIGGSLYEQYF. Here the CDR3 DNA reads TGTGCCAGTAGTATAGGGGGCAGCCTATACGAGCAGTACTTC. Combining the CDR3 with reference TRBV19 and TRBJ2-7 gives the whole variable domain DGGITQSPKYLFRKEGQNVTLSCEQNLNHDAMYWYRQDPGQGLRLIYYSQIVNDFQKGDIAEGYSVSREKKESFPLTVTSAQKNPTAFYLCASSIGGSLYEQYFGPGTRLTVT.

To note about this clone: An end of the junction differs from the germline gene, which may be a read error. The V call is TRBV2, the J call TRBJ2-7; tentative D call: TRBD1 (6 bases). The germline gives CDR1 SNHLY, CDR2 FYNNEI. CDR3 length equals 12 residues. For the CDR3, the DNA is TGTGCCAGCAGTTTACAGGGCCTCAGCCCATTCTTC. Protein sequence: CASSLQGLSPFF.

The chain is built from TRBV2 and TRBJ2-5, with TRBD1 identical over 12 bases. Germline lookup yields CDR1 SNHLY and CDR2 FYNNEI. V lost 6 bases and J lost 1; bases outside the gene matches: 3. This CDR3 is built from 15 residues. CDR3 in amino acids: CASRRDRGRQETQYF. CDR3 coding DNA: TGTGCCAGCAGGCGGGACAGGGGGCGCCAAGAGACCCAGTACTTC. The whole variable domain, filled in from reference TRBV2 and TRBJ2-5, reads EPEVTQTPSHQVTQMGQEVILRCVPISNHLYFYWYRQILGQKVEFLVSFYNNEISEKSEIFDDQFSVERPDGSNFTLKIRSTKLEDSAMYFCASRRDRGRQETQYFGPGTRLLVL.

This chain joins TRBV6-2 or TRBV6-3 and TRBJ2-7; no reliable D call. The V gene's germline CDR1 is MNHEY and CDR2 SVGEGT. The CDR3 spans 13 residues. Trimming left V 4 bases short and J 2 bases short, with 9 bases between. The chain's CDR3 is CASSWAGTYEQYF. The CDR3 region has the DNA TGTGCCAGCAGTTGGGCTGGAACCTACGAGCAGTACTTC.

The chain uses TRBV7-6 and TRBJ2-1; a possible D gene is TRBD2 (5 bases). The CDR3 extends over 15 amino acids. The V end lost 6 bases, the J end lost 6 bases, and 18 bases lay between the germline ends. Germline V gives CDR1 SGHVS, CDR2 FNYEAQ. CDR3 sequence reads: CASSFVGSSVNEQFF. In DNA form, the CDR3 reads TGTGCCAGCAGTTTTGTTGGGAGTTCCGTCAATGAGCAGTTCTTC.

CDR3: CASSISSGSGDEQFF. The DNA for the CDR3 is TGTGCCAGTAGTATTTCCAGCGGGAGTGGGGATGAGCAGTTCTTC. This chain connects TRBV19 to TRBJ2-1; TRBD2 aligns across 8 bases. The CDR3 spans 15 residues. Per germline, CDR1 LNHDA and CDR2 SQIVND (reference sequence). Trimming took 3 bases from V and 8 from J; bases not matched to a gene: 9.

V and J are TRBV6-5 and TRBJ2-2; 12 nucleotides match TRBD1. CDR3 length equals 16 residues. V dropped 4 bases and J dropped 4; count of bases not matched to a gene: 4. CDR1 and CDR2 from the germline V gene are MNHEY and SVGAGI. The CDR3 nucleotides read TGTGCCAGCAGTTGGGGGACAGGGGGCTTCACCGGGGAGCTGTTTTTT. It yields the protein CASSWGTGGFTGELFF.

V gene TRBV2 combines with J gene TRBJ1-5; 7 nucleotides agree with TRBD1. V lost 3 bases, J lost 6 bases, and 8 bases stayed unmatched. Germline lookup yields CDR1 SNHLY and CDR2 FYNNEI. The CDR3 contains 15 residues. The chain's CDR3 is CASSEQVQGTQPQHF. Here the CDR3 DNA reads TGTGCCAGCAGTGAGCAGGTACAGGGGACTCAGCCCCAGCATTTT.

This clone has just one count. This chain links TRBV4-1 with TRBJ2-2; 14 bases are a match to TRBD2. Germline V gene data show CDR1 as MGHRA and CDR2 as YSYEKL. V was pared by 0 bases and J by 5 bases, with 5 bases of the junction left unmatched. This CDR3 is 18 amino acids long. This CDR3 reads CASSQDRGTSGRTGELFF. The CDR3 region has the DNA TGCGCCAGCAGCCAAGATCGGGGGACTAGCGGGAGAACCGGGGAGCTGTTTTTT.

The J gene is TRBJ1-1, the V gene TRBV27; D uncertain. The CDR3 extends over 13 amino acids. The V end lost 3 bases, the J end lost 1 base, and 6 bases lay between the germline ends. Germline values: CDR1 MNHEY, CDR2 SMNVEV (reference sequence). CDR3 nucleotide sequence: TGTGCCAGCAGTTTGTACAGGAACACTGAAGCTTTCTTT. Residues: CASSLYRNTEAFF.

DNA for the CDR3: TGTGCCACCAGTGATAGCCGGGACAGAGACACTGAAGCTTTCTTT. It translates to CATSDSRDRDTEAFF. V is TRBV24-1 and J is TRBJ1-1; 7 bases align to TRBD1. The V segment lost 3 bases and the J segment 3 bases; nucleotides outside the gene matches: 6. This CDR3 comprises 15 residues. Per germline, CDR1 KGHDR and CDR2 SFDVKD.

This clone appeared a single time. The gene calls are TRBV7-9 and TRBJ2-3, with 10 nucleotides matching TRBD2. CDR1 and CDR2 (germline): SEHNR, FQNEAQ (reference sequence). CDR3 size: 16 residues. Trimming at V came to 5 bases and at J to 0 bases, leaving 5 bases not matched to a gene. The CDR3 region has the DNA TGTGCCAGCAGCCTAGGACTAGCGGAGAGCACAGATACGCAGTATTTT. Encoded protein: CASSLGLAESTDTQYF.

This rearrangement joins TRBV7-3 to TRBJ2-1; possible D gene TRBD2, 5 bases. This CDR3 contains 15 residues. CDR1 is SGHTA, CDR2 FQGTGA, per germline. The V end was cut by 3 bases, the J end by 8 bases, with 17 bases between. CDR3 sequence: CASSFGRSVRDEQFF. The CDR3 DNA reads TGTGCCAGCAGCTTTGGGCGGAGCGTGCGGGATGAGCAGTTCTTC.

This clone was seen once. The rearrangement links TRBV6-5 to TRBJ2-2; a possible D gene is TRBD1 (5 bases). CDR1 and CDR2 from the germline V gene are MNHEY and SVGAGI. This CDR3 region has 15 residues. V lost 5 bases and J 2 bases, leaving 12 bases between the germline ends. The CDR3 DNA reads as TGTGCCAGCAGTAAAAAGGGGCCTAACACCGGGGAGCTGTTTTTT. Translation: CASSKKGPNTGELFF.

This clone was picked up a small number of times. This sequence joins TRBV9 and TRBJ2-1; 13 nucleotides match TRBD2. Germline V gives CDR1 SGDLS, CDR2 YYNGEE. V lost 4 bases, J lost 8 bases, and 9 bases stayed unmatched. This CDR3 contains 16 residues. The CDR3 sequence: CASSSSNGLAGDEQFF. The CDR3, as DNA: TGTGCCAGCAGCTCCTCAAACGGACTAGCGGGAGATGAGCAGTTCTTC.

The chain has TRBV9 and TRBJ2-3; possibly TRBD1 for D (6 bases). Germline V gene data show CDR1 as SGDLS and CDR2 as YYNGEE. The V end lost 2 bases, the J end lost 2 bases, and 9 bases lay between the germline ends. There are 14 residues in the CDR3. This CDR3 is CASSVGAVTDTQYF. In nucleotides, the CDR3 is TGTGCCAGCAGCGTGGGGGCGGTCACAGATACGCAGTATTTT.

The chain couples TRBV5-1 to TRBJ2-6, with unresolved D. V was shortened by 1 base and J by 5 bases, with 10 bases between the two germline ends. This CDR3 comprises 15 residues. Per germline, CDR1 SGHRS and CDR2 YFSETQ. The CDR3 loop reads CASSLNGHRANVLTF. The CDR3 DNA reads TGCGCCAGCAGCTTGAATGGGCACCGGGCCAACGTCCTGACTTTC.

The chain links TRBV27 to TRBJ2-5; 8 nucleotides agree with TRBD1. CDR1 is MNHEY, CDR2 SMNVEV, per germline (reference sequence). This CDR3 is 13 amino acids long. V shed 8 bases and J 2 bases; nucleotides not matched to a gene: 4. The CDR3 here is CASSRDRQETQYF. In DNA form, the CDR3 reads TGTGCCAGCTCGAGGGACAGGCAAGAGACCCAGTACTTC.

This clone was observed a single time. This chain joins TRBV5-6 and TRBJ1-2; D is possibly TRBD1 (5 bases). V was shortened by 4 bases and J by 4 bases, with 14 bases between the two germline ends. CDR1 is SGHDT and CDR2 is YYEEEE in the germline V gene. The CDR3 consists of 14 residues. The CDR3 here is CASSLGGQPYGYTF. The CDR3 nucleotides read TGTGCCAGCAGCCTGGGCGGACAACCCTATGGCTACACCTTC.

This chain uses TRBV28 with TRBJ1-2, with unresolved D. Trimming pared 4 bases from V and 3 bases from J, leaving 6 bases between. There are 12 residues in the CDR3. Germline values: CDR1 MDHEN, CDR2 SYDVKM. CDR3 nucleotides: TGTGCCAGCAGTTCGAGGGACTATGGCTACACCTTC. This translates into CASSSRDYGYTF.

Here the CDR3 DNA reads TGTGCCAGTAGCCCCGGTGTCGTCTCTGGAAACACCATATATTTT. It specifies CASSPGVVSGNTIYF. V is TRBV19 and J is TRBJ1-3; D unclear. Trimming stripped 6 bases from V and 0 bases from J, with 12 bases between. Germline values: CDR1 LNHDA, CDR2 SQIVND (reference sequence). This CDR3 spans 15 amino acids.